The 9 T cell receptor beta chains below all came from one sample that was sequenced in a study of T-cell reconstitution after alpha-beta-depleted transplantation in children. Unique molecular identifiers tagged the TCRbeta library. TCRdb re-called the PCR reads through MiXCR, storing one row per CDR3 protein. This table holds roughly 180,000 distinct CDR3 sequences, 14% to 15% found once. The sample was PBMCs from the stem cell graft donor, taken from the stem cell graft. These receptors came from a human donor who donated a stem cell graft to a child with acute lymphoblastic leukemia.

This clonotype was detected ten times or more. The rearrangement joins TRBV20-1 to TRBJ2-7; D possibly uses TRBD1 or TRBD2 (5 bases each). From germline, CDR1 is DFQATT and CDR2 SNEGSKA (reference sequence). The V end lost 6 bases, the J end lost 2 bases, and 14 bases lay between the germline ends. The CDR3 sequence is 13 residues long. CDR3 bases: TGCAGTGCATCACGGGGACCTGCCTACGAGCAGTACTTC. This sequence encodes CSASRGPAYEQYF.

This clonotype showed up many times. The chain recombines TRBV27 with TRBJ2-7; D gene unclear. The germline V and J ends were trimmed by 2 bases and 2 bases, with 10 bases remaining between them. Germline CDR1 reads MNHEY; CDR2 reads SMNVEV (reference sequence). The CDR3 totals 14 residues. CDR3 in amino acids: CASSLGGRTYEQYF. CDR3 sequence (DNA): TGTGCCAGCAGTTTAGGTGGGCGGACCTACGAGCAGTACTTC.

This clonotype was observed at least ten times. The chain carries TRBV12-3 or TRBV12-4 and TRBJ1-1; D call uncertain. The CDR3 sequence is 15 residues long. V shed 5 bases and J shed 3 bases, with 16 bases lying between them. The CDR3 loop reads CASSPSPGLDTEAFF. The CDR3 region has the DNA TGTGCCAGCAGTCCCAGCCCCGGATTGGACACTGAAGCTTTCTTT.

This clonotype was seen repeatedly, ten times or more. The chain employs TRBV29-1 and TRBJ2-5; TRBD2 matches 10 bases. In germline, CDR1 is SQVTM, CDR2 ANQGSEA. CDR3 length equals 14 residues. The V and J ends lost 4 bases and 5 bases, in that order; junction bases with no gene match: 7. Written as DNA, the CDR3 is TGCAGCGTTGGGGCTAGCGGGGGCCCGGAGACCCAGTACTTC. Translating gives CSVGASGGPETQYF.

This clonotype was seen many times. This rearrangement joins TRBV30 to TRBJ2-3; D is ambiguous. Germline V gives CDR1 GTSNPN, CDR2 SVGIG (reference sequence). The V and J ends lost 3 bases and 4 bases respectively, with 11 bases between them. The CDR3 is 13 residues long. The CDR3 is CAWRMTGSDTQYF. DNA for the CDR3: TGTGCCTGGAGGATGACTGGATCAGATACGCAGTATTTT.

This clonotype was recorded at least ten times. The chain uses TRBV20-1 and TRBJ2-7; possible D gene TRBD2, 5 bases. In germline, CDR1 is DFQATT, CDR2 SNEGSKA (reference sequence). The CDR3 has 15 amino acids. Trimming stripped 6 bases from V and 0 bases from J, with 18 bases between. For the CDR3, the DNA is TGCAGTGCAAGCAGCCCAGCGGAGAGCTCCTACGAGCAGTACTTC. This translates into CSASSPAESSYEQYF.

This clonotype was recorded at least ten times. The rearrangement uses TRBV12-3 or TRBV12-4 and TRBJ2-3, with TRBD2 matching 9 bases. The J segment lost 0 bases and the V segment lost 1 base, leaving 2 bases of the junction unmatched. The length of the CDR3 is 16 residues. The CDR3 sequence is CASSLGGRASTDTQYF. CDR3 nucleotide sequence: TGTGCCAGCAGTTTAGGCGGGAGGGCTAGCACAGATACGCAGTATTTT.

This clonotype was picked up many times. The rearrangement links TRBV18 to TRBJ1-3; unclear D gene. The CDR3 runs 14 residues. Trimming took 0 bases from V and 4 from J, leaving 7 bases between them. The germline V gene encodes CDR1 KGHSH and CDR2 LQKENI. The CDR3 DNA follows: TGTGCCAGCTCACCACCCGACGGAGGAAACACCATATATTTT. Encoded protein: CASSPPDGGNTIYF.

This clonotype has a count of ten or more. The chain joins TRBV5-1 to TRBJ2-7, with D possibly TRBD2 on 5 matching bases. The V and J ends lost 2 bases and 12 bases respectively, with 21 bases between them. This CDR3 region has 14 residues. The V gene's germline CDR1 is SGHRS and CDR2 YFSETQ. The CDR3 sequence is CASSFVAGGGSVYF. CDR3 in DNA: TGCGCCAGCAGCTTTGTTGCGGGCGGCGGGTCGGTGTACTTC.